This T cell receptor beta chain was observed in a study of blood T cell repertoires in COVID-19. At the level of the study: Samples came from the United States, Italy and Spain, spanning acute and convalescent COVID-19. Nucleic acid was either cDNA or gDNA, and it came from T cells, B-cell-depleted T cells, or PBMCs.

Data came from immunoSEQ multiplex PCR; TCRdb stores just in-frame clones and leaves some out. The table includes approximately 220,000 clones, about four fifths detected once. V was pared by 6 bases and J by 0 bases, with 15 bases between. This CDR3 has 16 amino acids. Per germline, CDR1 LNHDA and CDR2 SQIVND (reference sequence). Self-reported history from a screening survey and questionnaire set each donor's cohort. Within 2 weeks before study entry, exposed participants met a COVID-19 case. Sequenced input: PBMCs or T cells enriched from blood (not recorded which). This sequence was found in a middle-aged woman who had been exposed to COVID-19. The genes are TRBV19 and TRBJ1-5; D unresolved. In DNA form, the CDR3 reads TGTGCCAGTAGGAAAGACACTAGGTATAGCAATCAGCCCCAGCATTTT. Translating gives CASRKDTRYSNQPQHF. Full variable domain (outside the CDR3, taken from reference TRBV19 and TRBJ1-5): DGGITQSPKYLFRKEGQNVTLSCEQNLNHDAMYWYRQDPGQGLRLIYYSQIVNDFQKGDIAEGYSVSREKKESFPLTVTSAQKNPTAFYLCASRKDTRYSNQPQHFGDGTRLSIL.